This TCR beta chain was recorded in a study of a mutant IDH1 vaccine in newly diagnosed glioma. This clone was seen more than once but under ten times. The antigen is unknown. The CDR3 does not close with the conserved phenylalanine or tryptophan, likely indicating a read error. No DNA is shown, since the ends of the CDR3 on it are uncertain; the CDR3 is the one TCRdb lists. Stated time point: week 23, last vaccination. Vaccine doses each comprised 300 ug of mutant IDH1 20-mer peptide, with topical imiquimod. Study-wide findings and caveats: Apparently unrelated to pseudoprogression were changes in the top peripheral T cell clonotypes.

Data came from immunoSEQ multiplex PCR; TCRdb stores just in-frame clones and leaves some out. The sample includes some 80,000 clones, 75% to 90% of them seen just once. The clonotype comes from a woman aged 50 to 65 with glioma. The sequencing used PBMCs, collected from a glioma patient whose treatment included an IDH1 peptide vaccine.

The CDR3 reads CASSPTWTGGEMG. The chain joins TRBV5-5 to TRBJ1-1; TRBD1 reflects the table's D call only, with no check against the DNA. The V gene's germline CDR1 is SGHKS and CDR2 YYEKEE (reference sequence). The CDR3 contains 13 residues when both ends are counted.